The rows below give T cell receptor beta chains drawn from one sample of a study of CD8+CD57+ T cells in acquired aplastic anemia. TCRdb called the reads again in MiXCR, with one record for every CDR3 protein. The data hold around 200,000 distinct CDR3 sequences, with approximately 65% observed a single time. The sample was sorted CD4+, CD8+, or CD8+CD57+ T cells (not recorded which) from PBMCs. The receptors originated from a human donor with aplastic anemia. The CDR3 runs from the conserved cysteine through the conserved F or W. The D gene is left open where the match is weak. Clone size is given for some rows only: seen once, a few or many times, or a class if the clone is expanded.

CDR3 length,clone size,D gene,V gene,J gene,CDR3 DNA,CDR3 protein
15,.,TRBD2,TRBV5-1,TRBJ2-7,TGCGCCAGCAGTGAGACTAGCGGGGGCTTAGGTGAGCAGTACTTC,CASSETSGGLGEQYF
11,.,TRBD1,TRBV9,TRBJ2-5,TGTGCCAGCAGCCGAGACAGGGCCCAGTACTTC,CASSRDRAQYF
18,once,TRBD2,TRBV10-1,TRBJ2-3,TGTGCCATCAGTGGTGCCCATTCACTAGCGGGAGGCACAGATACGCAGTATTTT,CAISGAHSLAGGTDTQYF
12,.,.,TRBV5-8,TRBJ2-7,TGTGCCAGCAGCTTGACGGGAGTCCAGCAGTACTTC,CASSLTGVQQYF
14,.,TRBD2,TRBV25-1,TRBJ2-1,TGTGCCAGCGAAAGACTAGCGGGAGGCTCTGAGCAGTTCTTC,CASERLAGGSEQFF
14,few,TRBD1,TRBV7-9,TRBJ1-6,TGTGCCAGCAGCCCCAGACAGGGGAACTCACCCCTCCACTTT,CASSPRQGNSPLHF
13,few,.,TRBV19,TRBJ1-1,TGTGCCAGTAGGCACGGGAGCGCAGGTCTACCTTTCTTT,CASRHGSAGLPFF
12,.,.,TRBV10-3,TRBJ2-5,TGTGCCATCAGTGAAGTTCAAGAGACCCAGTACTTC,CAISEVQETQYF
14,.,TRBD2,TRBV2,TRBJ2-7,TGTGCCAGCAGGGAGACTAGCGGGGGGGCCAAGCAGTACTTC,CASRETSGGAKQYF
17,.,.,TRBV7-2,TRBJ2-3,TGTGCCAGCAGCTTAAGTTCCGGCGGGGGCGTCACAGATACGCAGTATTTT,CASSLSSGGGVTDTQYF
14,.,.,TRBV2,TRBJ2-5,TGTGCCAGCAGAGCCTCAGAGAACCAAGAGACCCAGTACTTC,CASRASENQETQYF
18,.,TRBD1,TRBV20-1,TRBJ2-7,TGCAGTGCTAGCGGAGGGGGACAGGGGTCCCTAAGCTCCTACGAGCAGTACTTC,CSASGGGQGSLSSYEQYF
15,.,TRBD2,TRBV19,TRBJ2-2,TGTGCCAGTAGTAAAGGACTAGCAGCTCCGGAATCGGTGTTTTTT,CASSKGLAAPESVFF
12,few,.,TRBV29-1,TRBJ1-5,TGCAGCGCCGCGACAGGCTATCAGCCCCAGCATTTT,CSAATGYQPQHF
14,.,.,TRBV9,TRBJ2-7,TGTGCCAGCAGCGTAGGTGTTGCTTCCTACGAGCAGTACTTC,CASSVGVASYEQYF
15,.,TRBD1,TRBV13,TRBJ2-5,TGTGCCAGCAGCCCGACAGGGACAGCTCAAGAGACCCAGTACTTC,CASSPTGTAQETQYF
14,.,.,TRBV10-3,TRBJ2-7,TGTGCCACCTCCTATAAGGGGGGGCCCTACGAGCAGTACTTC,CATSYKGGPYEQYF
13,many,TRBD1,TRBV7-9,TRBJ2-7,TGTGCCAGCAGCACCCCCGGGACAGACGAGCAGTACTTC,CASSTPGTDEQYF
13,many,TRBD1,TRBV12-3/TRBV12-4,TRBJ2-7,TGTGCCAGCAGGGACAGGGCGAACTACGAGCAGTACTTC,CASRDRANYEQYF
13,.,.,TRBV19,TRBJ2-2,TGTGCCAGTAGTATGCCGAACACCGGGGAGCTGTTTTTT,CASSMPNTGELFF
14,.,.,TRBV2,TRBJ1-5,TGTGCCAGCAGTCTCAGGGCCGAAAGTCAGCCCCAGCATTTT,CASSLRAESQPQHF
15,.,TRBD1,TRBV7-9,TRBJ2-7,TGTGCCAGCAGCCTTGCCGGACAGGGGCGCTACGAGCAGTACTTC,CASSLAGQGRYEQYF
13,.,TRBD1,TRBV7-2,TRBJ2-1,TGTGCCAGCAGCACGCGACAGGGCGGTGAGCAGTTCTTC,CASSTRQGGEQFF
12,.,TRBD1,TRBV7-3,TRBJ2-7,TGTGCCAGCAGCGACAGGGTCAGCGAGCAGTACTTC,CASSDRVSEQYF
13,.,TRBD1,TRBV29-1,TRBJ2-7,TGCAGCGTTGATACAGGGGCCCTGCGCGAGCAGTACTTC,CSVDTGALREQYF
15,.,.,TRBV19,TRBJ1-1,TGTGCCAGTAAGGAGGCAGGGACATTGAACACTGAAGCTTTCTTT,CASKEAGTLNTEAFF
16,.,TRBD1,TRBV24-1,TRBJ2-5,TGTGCCACCAGTGATTTACGGACAGGGGGCGTGCAGACCCAGTACTTC,CATSDLRTGGVQTQYF
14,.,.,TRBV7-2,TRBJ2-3,TGTGCCAGCAGCTTAGGAGTCTTCACAGATACGCAGTATTTT,CASSLGVFTDTQYF
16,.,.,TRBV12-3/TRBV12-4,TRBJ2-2,TGTGCCAGCAGTACTTATACAGGGTTGAACACCGGGGAGCTGTTTTTT,CASSTYTGLNTGELFF
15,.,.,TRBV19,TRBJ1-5,TGTGCCAGCCAGTATACAGATTATAGCAATCAGCCCCAGCATTTT,CASQYTDYSNQPQHF
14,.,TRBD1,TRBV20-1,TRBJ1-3,TGCAGTGCTAGGACAGGGACTGCTGGAAACACCATATATTTT,CSARTGTAGNTIYF
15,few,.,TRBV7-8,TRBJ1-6,TGTGCCAGCAGCTCGCAACGTGGACCTAATTCACCCCTCCACTTT,CASSSQRGPNSPLHF
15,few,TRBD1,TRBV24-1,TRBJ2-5,TGTGCCACCAGTGATAGACAGGGTCTGGGGGAGACCCAGTACTTC,CATSDRQGLGETQYF
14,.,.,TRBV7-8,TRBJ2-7,TGTGCCAGCAGCCTATTTCAAGTGGTCGGCGAGCAGTACTTC,CASSLFQVVGEQYF
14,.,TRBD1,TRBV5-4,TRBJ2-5,TGTGCCAGCAGCTTGGAGGACAGGGAGGAGACCCAGTACTTC,CASSLEDREETQYF
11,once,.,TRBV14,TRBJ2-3,TGTGCCAGCAGCCAAGCAGATACGCAGTATTTT,CASSQADTQYF
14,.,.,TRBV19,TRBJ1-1,TGTGCCAGTAGTATCGGGGATACTGGCACTGAAGCTTTCTTT,CASSIGDTGTEAFF
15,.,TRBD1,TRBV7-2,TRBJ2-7,TGTGCCAGCAGCTCTTATGTCGGGACAGCGGACGGGCAGTACTTC,CASSSYVGTADGQYF
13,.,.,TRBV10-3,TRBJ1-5,TGTGCCATCAGCGCCGACGGGCCTCAGCCCCAGCATTTT,CAISADGPQPQHF
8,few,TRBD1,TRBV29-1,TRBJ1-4,TGCAGCGTGGGGACAGGTTTTTTT,CSVGTGFF
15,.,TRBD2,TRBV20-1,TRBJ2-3,TGCAGTGCGACTACTAGCGGAATAAGCACAGATACGCAGTATTTT,CSATTSGISTDTQYF
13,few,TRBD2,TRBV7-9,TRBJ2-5,TGTGCCAGCAGCTCGGGAGGGACAGAGACCCAGTACTTC,CASSSGGTETQYF
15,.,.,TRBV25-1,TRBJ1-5,TGTGCCAGCAGTGAATATGCTGAGTTCAATCAGCCCCAGCATTTT,CASSEYAEFNQPQHF
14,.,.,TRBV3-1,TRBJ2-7,TGTGCCAGCAGCCACCGACAGGACTCCTACGAGCAGTACTTC,CASSHRQDSYEQYF
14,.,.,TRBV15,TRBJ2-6,TGTGCCATCACCGTCGGGTCTGGGGCCAACGTCCTGACTTTC,CAITVGSGANVLTF